This T cell receptor beta chain came from a study of shared clonotypes between healthy human individuals. Across the whole study: Per donor, three plates held CD4 naive cells, three held CD4 memory, two held CD8 naive and one held CD8 memory.

Overall study findings and caveats: An expected dependence of interdonor clonotype sharing on sequencing depth was noted.

As to this clone: The antigen is unknown.

CDR3 length equals 13 residues. V lost 4 bases and J lost 7, with 8 bases in between. Germline-derived CDR1 and CDR2 are SNHLY and FYNNEI. An assay was performed, and its level was deep. Some clones are missing from TCRdb's copy, which holds only in-frame ones; the method was immunoSEQ multiplex PCR. The table shows 2,100,000 or so clones, with approximately 96% occurring only once. This receptor was obtained from a man aged 18 to 35 in good health. This sequence joins TRBV2 and TRBJ1-6; D remains ambiguous. Sequencing was carried out using naive CD4+ T cells sorted from blood. Subset noted: CD45RA+ positively selected. CDR3 residues: CASSVRTNSPLHF. The CDR3 DNA sequence: TGTGCCAGCAGTGTCCGGACGAATTCACCCCTCCACTTT.